This T cell receptor (beta chain) was retrieved from a study of breast tumors, draining lymph nodes, adjacent tissues. Study-level results: The lymph node origin of tumor T cells was framed as consistent with a hypothesis, not demonstrated.

Breast cancer patients provided tissue from their axillary draining lymph nodes. Remarks on this clonotype: Its specificity is unknown.

In TCRdb, the multiplex PCR reads were re-called with MiXCR into one record per CDR3 protein. The table has 85,000 to 120,000 distinct CDR3 sequences, less than 40% seen once. The CDR3 contains 15 residues. The germline V gene encodes CDR1 DFQATT and CDR2 SNEGSKA (reference sequence). V dropped 2 bases and J dropped 4; count of bases not matched to a gene: 7. The chain recombines TRBV20-1 with TRBJ1-1, with 10 bases that match TRBD1. The TCR comes from a female donor with breast cancer. Some clones in this sample may be carry-over from other donors' samples. The sequenced sample consisted of axillary lymph node tissue. CDR3 protein: CSARNRTGGTTEAFF. In DNA, the CDR3 is TGCAGTGCTAGAAACCGGACAGGGGGGACCACTGAAGCTTTCTTT.